Detailed here is one T cell receptor beta chain. Its antigen is not known. This sample is part of a study of regulatory and conventional T cells in RAG deficiency. Overall study results and limits: Shannon entropy was markedly lower and Simpson indices higher in RAG-deficient patients than control T-cell subsets. Patient subsets had shorter CDR3s; Omenn Treg-Tconv overlap exceeded 90%. Omenn syndrome and CID/AS patients had approximately 91-fold fewer unique Treg TCR beta sequences, versus around 9.4-fold elsewhere.

Deletions cut 8 bases from V and 1 base from J, with 14 bases between. This CDR3 comprises 14 residues. Germline CDR1 reads ENHRY; CDR2 reads SYGVKD. Some clones are missing from TCRdb's copy, which holds only in-frame ones; the method was immunoSEQ multiplex PCR. The sample lists under 15,000 clones, approximately 94% occurring once. Blood CD4+ CD25-high CD127-low regulatory T cells supplied the genomic DNA template. These same data were also listed under a study on regulatory T cells. That work contributes: Primers: 52 TRBV forward and 13 TRBJ reverse. Skewed V and J usage and few unique V-J pairs marked patient repertoires, most in Tregs.

The V gene is TRBV10-3, the J gene TRBJ1-1; D is undetermined. Sequenced: CD127- CD25+ CD4+ Tregs sorted from blood. The receptor was derived from a human donor in good health. The CDR3, as DNA: TGTGCCATCCAGATCACGGCAGGGAACACTGAAGCTTTCTTT. Encoded protein: CAIQITAGNTEAFF.